The T cell receptor beta chain under discussion was sequenced for a study of T-cell reconstitution after alpha-beta-depleted transplantation in children. Study-wide findings and caveats: Several hundred expanded graft clones reportedly were the source of alpha-beta T cells about two months after transplant. At the one-year point after transplant, T-cell counts and TCRbeta diversity were found to come mostly from T cells that had been newly produced. Diversity of TCRbeta at day 60 was high in some patients, arising from surviving recipient T cells and thymic progenitors.

V gave up 1 base and J gave up 1 base, with 7 bases separating them. Germline V lookup: CDR1 LNHNV, CDR2 YYDKDF (reference sequence). This CDR3 region has 14 residues. Preparation of the TCRbeta library involved a method that used unique molecular identifiers. TCRdb itself ran the PCR reads through MiXCR, one entry per CDR3 protein. The sample yields 780,000 or so distinct CDR3 sequences, 15% to 20% seen once. This clonotype was detected only a few times. Its antigen is undetermined. The sequences come from PBMCs, mostly from graft donor cells, collected 360 days after TCRalphabeta/CD19-depleted stem cell transplant. The sequence came from a male patient younger than 18 who had a stem cell transplant for acute lymphoblastic leukemia, so the T cells may come from the graft donor. The chain is built from TRBV15 and TRBJ2-5; unclear D gene. CDR3 nucleotide sequence: TGTGCCACCAGCAGAGTGACGGCCCAAGAGACCCAGTACTTC. This sequence encodes CATSRVTAQETQYF.